Listed below are T cell receptor beta chains from one sample, sequenced in a study of T cells in Graves' hyperthyroidism and ophthalmopathy. Each CDR3 protein gets one entry after TCRdb re-called the multiplex PCR reads with MiXCR. The table lists hundreds of thousands of distinct CDR3 sequences, about 13% of them singletons, with 9.2% in the top ten. Specimen: blood. These receptors all come from a woman aged 18-30 years with Graves' hyperthyroidism. Each CDR3 is given without its conserved first and last residue.

v_call cdr3_aa
TRBV6-1 ASSKQPGQGRIGQPQH
TRBV20-1 SASGSGGFSYEQY
TRBV19 ASSLGTAPSRTKQY
TRBV5-1 ASSWGSGSNEQF
TRBV29-1 SVEGIVGRASEETQY
TRBV6-5 ASSSEWGGNTIY
TRBV7-2 ASSSIVTADTQY
TRBV11-1 ASSLPGYNEQF
TRBV28 ASSLRGWNTEAF
TRBV5-1 ASSLDGDSNQPQH
TRBV28 ASSFPLTEASSYNSPLH
TRBV11-2 ASSLTGGWEKLF
TRBV30 AWSSRGAQAEAF
TRBV18 ASSPNQGVNEQF
TRBV6-1 ASRTLEDYGYT
TRBV5-1 ASSGQGKWGNQPQH
TRBV7-9 ASSAQGSEAF
TRBV27 ASSLEWEALYQETQY
TRBV18 ASSPSEASGSPTDEQF
TRBV6-2/TRBV6-3 ASSYTGWVTEAF
TRBV12-3/TRBV12-4 ASRFVSPQPQISYEQH
TRBV29-1 SVEKTENTEAF
TRBV20-1 SARDLGGRGNEQF
TRBV12-3/TRBV12-4 ASSLRPSTDTQY
TRBV3-1 ASSPYSGSNNEQF
TRBV20-1 SARGTSGRTDTQY
TRBV4-1 ASSQDLAGGPEQY
TRBV30 AWSVPGTGYGYT
TRBV30 AWTEHGSAF
TRBV29-1 SVDDGYT
TRBV20-1 SAIAGVPYEQY
TRBV6-5 ASSYEDNNSPLH
TRBV12-3/TRBV12-4 ASSFGTVNSPLH
TRBV3-1 ASSQDPGGPSSYEQY
TRBV13 ASSQSVGRGSEQY
TRBV5-1 ASSLEGLGQGGQTTEAF
TRBV24-1 ATSEVLGYGYT
TRBV30 AWSPGKPTPIY
TRBV7-9 ASSWSDTNEKLF
TRBV4-2 ASSQELGAGGGETQY
TRBV15 ATSRTGQSYEQY
TRBV11-2 ASGRLAGSYNEQF
TRBV18 ASSRRTVSTDTQY
TRBV27 ASSHPRGISYNEQF
TRBV5-1 ASSLGSRWNYGYT
TRBV20-1 SAIDEWGLGTDTQY
TRBV27 ASSTSGGDRLY
TRBV20-1 RTSSGSEAF
TRBV5-1 ASSLPTSLDETQY
TRBV2 ASTPTPQGVRHEQF
TRBV20-1 SAREVQGLTYEQY
TRBV3-1 ASSQQGQPQH
TRBV27 ASSWDRVNEQF
TRBV27 ATRGKLSYEQY
TRBV6-2/TRBV6-3 ASSPPGQGGSGANVLT